A selection of T cell receptor beta chains follows, all from one sample in a study of cytomegalovirus exposure and HLA in healthy donors. The method was immunoSEQ multiplex PCR; TCRdb's version includes in-frame clones alone and lacks a portion of them. The sample carries some 150,000 clones, just under 85% recorded once. What was sequenced was PBMCs. Receptor source: a man aged 40-50 years in good health and CMV-seropositive. Both conserved end residues are part of each CDR3. The order of the fields is CDR3 length, J gene, clone size, V gene, CDR3 protein. Clone size is stated in some rows and not others, as once, few, many or a class when expanded.

len: 14
j_gene: TRBJ2-2
abundance: NA
v_gene: TRBV7-7
CDR3aa: CASTAGANTGELFF

len: 12
j_gene: TRBJ1-4
abundance: NA
v_gene: TRBV9
CDR3aa: CASSVQGGRLFF

len: 14
j_gene: TRBJ2-7
abundance: NA
v_gene: TRBV7-2
CDR3aa: CASSLVAGTYEQYF

len: 13
j_gene: TRBJ1-2
abundance: NA
v_gene: TRBV6-1
CDR3aa: CATHRGRFYGYTF

len: 14
j_gene: TRBJ1-5
abundance: few
v_gene: TRBV6-5
CDR3aa: CASRAVYSNQPQHF

len: 16
j_gene: TRBJ2-5
abundance: NA
v_gene: TRBV5-1
CDR3aa: CASSSLLSFEQETQYF

len: 20
j_gene: TRBJ2-5
abundance: few
v_gene: TRBV7-7
CDR3aa: CASSLGIKASGRRRQETQYF

len: 12
j_gene: TRBJ2-1
abundance: NA
v_gene: TRBV27
CDR3aa: CASSTGVNEQFF

len: 15
j_gene: TRBJ2-7
abundance: NA
v_gene: TRBV18
CDR3aa: CASSPGNRALYEQYF

len: 16
j_gene: TRBJ2-4
abundance: NA
v_gene: TRBV5-1
CDR3aa: CASSLFSVRAKNIQYF

len: 15
j_gene: TRBJ2-1
abundance: NA
v_gene: TRBV27
CDR3aa: CASSPGTSGNNEQFF

len: 12
j_gene: TRBJ1-1
abundance: NA
v_gene: TRBV5-1
CDR3aa: CASRATGGGAFF

len: 16
j_gene: TRBJ2-1
abundance: NA
v_gene: TRBV7-3
CDR3aa: CASSLSLASPYNEQFF

len: 14
j_gene: TRBJ1-1
abundance: NA
v_gene: TRBV4-2
CDR3aa: CASSRGHSATEAFF

len: 13
j_gene: TRBJ2-2
abundance: NA
v_gene: TRBV5-6
CDR3aa: CASRDRNTGELFF

len: 12
j_gene: TRBJ1-1
abundance: once
v_gene: TRBV10-3
CDR3aa: CAISLGENEAFF

len: 13
j_gene: TRBJ1-2
abundance: NA
v_gene: TRBV7-8
CDR3aa: CASSPRQGSGYTF

len: 11
j_gene: TRBJ2-7
abundance: NA
v_gene: TRBV6-6
CDR3aa: CASSRAYEQYF

len: 16
j_gene: TRBJ2-7
abundance: few
v_gene: TRBV19
CDR3aa: CASSRGLAVSSYEQYF